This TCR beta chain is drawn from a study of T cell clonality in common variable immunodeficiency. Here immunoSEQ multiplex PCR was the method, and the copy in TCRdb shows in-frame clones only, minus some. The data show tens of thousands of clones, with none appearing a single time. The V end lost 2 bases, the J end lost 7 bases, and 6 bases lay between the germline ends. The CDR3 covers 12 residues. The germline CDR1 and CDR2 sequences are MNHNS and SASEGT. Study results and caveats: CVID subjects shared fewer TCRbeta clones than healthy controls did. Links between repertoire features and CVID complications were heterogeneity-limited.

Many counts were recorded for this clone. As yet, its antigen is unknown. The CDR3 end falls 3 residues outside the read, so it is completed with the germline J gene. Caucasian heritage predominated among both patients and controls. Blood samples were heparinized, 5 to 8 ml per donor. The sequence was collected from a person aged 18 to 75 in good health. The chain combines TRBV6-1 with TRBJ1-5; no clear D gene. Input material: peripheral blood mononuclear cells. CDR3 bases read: TGTGCCAGCAGTGAATTGGGCCAGCCC. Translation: CASSELGQP. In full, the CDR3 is CASSELGQPQHF.